What follows is one TCR beta chain and its context. Antigen specificity is unknown. Likely a read error: the CDR3 ends without its conserved phenylalanine or tryptophan. Assay used: immunoSEQ multiplex PCR; TCRdb lists only in-frame clones, some missing. The sample carries 95,000 to 100,000 clones, about nine tenths recorded once. The entry originates in a study of siplizumab effects on memory and regulatory T cells. Study-wide results and caveats: The authors did not confirm suppressive function in proliferating Tregs from siplizumab cultures. Naive-or-memory phenotypes were unassignable for roughly 80-96% of proliferating CD4+ or CD8+ clones. Where siplizumab was present, mappable alloreactive CD4+ clones averaged around 69% Treg-derived, compared with more than 25% in controls. The alloresponse seemed to draw substantially on naive T cells, which appeared more diverse than memory cells.

The length of the CDR3 is 15 residues. V lost 4 bases, J lost 4 bases, and 16 bases lay in between. Germline assignment: CDR1 SNHLY and CDR2 FYNNEI. What was sequenced was non-Treg CD4+ T cells sorted from blood. This receptor was obtained from a human donor in good health. The V and J genes are TRBV2 and TRBJ1-2; tentatively, D is TRBD1 (5 bases). CDR3 DNA sequence: TGTGCCAGCAGTGTCGGTATCAGGGCTCTCTATGGCTACACCCTC. As protein: CASSVGIRALYGYTL.